Below are 18 T cell receptor beta chains sequenced from a single sample in a study of blood T cells in healthy people across ages. Together with a sample-barcoded 5' primer, a J-beta primer mix was included in a second PCR lasting about 6 to 12 cycles. Each CDR3 protein gets one entry after TCRdb re-called the 5' RACE reads with MiXCR. The repertoire consists of approximately 1,100,000 distinct CDR3 sequences, with less than 50% occurring once and the leading ten covering over 15%. Sequencing input: blood. The source of these receptors is a woman aged 55-69 years in good health.

This clonotype was detected only a few times. This rearrangement joins TRBV20-1 to TRBJ2-3, with D possibly being TRBD2 (6 bases). The V gene's germline CDR1 is DFQATT and CDR2 SNEGSKA (reference sequence). Trimming took off 1 base at V and 0 bases at J, with 17 bases between the two ends. This CDR3 is 17 amino acids long. CDR3 DNA sequence: TGCAGTGCTAGAGGAATGATGGGGCGGGATAGCACAGATACGCAGTATTTT. This sequence encodes CSARGMMGRDSTDTQYF.

A few counts support this clonotype. This chain uses TRBV2 with TRBJ2-4, with 7 bases that match TRBD2. Germline CDR1 is SNHLY and CDR2 is FYNNEI. CDR3 length: 15 residues. The ends lost 5 bases at V and 13 bases at J; junction bases unmatched: 17. The CDR3 loop reads CASSYRGSGAKEQYF. The CDR3 DNA is TGTGCCAGCAGTTATAGAGGGAGCGGGGCTAAAGAGCAGTACTTC.

V gene TRBV25-1 combines with J gene TRBJ2-3; D not certain. Looked up from germline, CDR1 is MGHDK and CDR2 is SYGVNS. This CDR3 spans 13 amino acids. V was trimmed by 2 bases and J by 6 bases, leaving 9 bases between them. CDR3 DNA: TGTGCCAGCAGTGAAAGCCTACGCGATACGCAGTATTTT. Amino acid sequence: CASSESLRDTQYF.

The chain carries TRBV5-1 and TRBJ1-6, with D possibly matching TRBD1 (6 bases). V dropped 4 bases and J dropped 13 bases, with 18 bases sitting between them. This CDR3 contains 14 residues. Germline V CDR1 and CDR2: SGHRS, YFSETQ. CDR3 sequence reads: CASSLPGQSIPLHF. In nucleotides, the CDR3 is TGCGCCAGCAGCCTGCCCGGACAGTCAATTCCCCTCCACTTT.

The chain links TRBV20-1 to TRBJ2-1, with TRBD2 identical over 10 bases. The V and J ends lost 5 bases and 0 bases, in that order; junction bases with no gene match: 10. This CDR3 spans 17 amino acids. Per the germline V gene, CDR1 is DFQATT and CDR2 is SNEGSKA (reference sequence). CDR3 in amino acids: CSAVRELAGLSYNEQFF. The CDR3 DNA sequence: TGCAGTGCTGTTAGAGAACTAGCGGGGCTCTCCTACAATGAGCAGTTCTTC.

This clonotype was recorded a few times. The chain couples TRBV7-2 to TRBJ2-5, with 7 nucleotides matching TRBD2. V trimming: 2 bases; J trimming: 3 bases; junction bases outside the gene matches: 15. The CDR3 extends over 18 amino acids. Germline CDR1 and CDR2: SGHTA and FQGNSA. Written as DNA, the CDR3 is TGTGCCAGCAGCTTAAAGAGCCGCTGGCGGGAGCAGAAAGAGACCCAGTACTTC. It yields the protein CASSLKSRWREQKETQYF.

This clonotype was found a few times. The rearrangement uses TRBV5-1 and TRBJ2-3; possible D gene TRBD2, 6 bases. CDR1 is SGHRS, CDR2 YFSETQ, per germline. The V and J ends lost 4 bases and 0 bases respectively, with 15 bases between them. CDR3 length equals 16 residues. The CDR3 nucleotides read TGCGCCAGCAGCGCGACTAGTACGGTTAGCACAGATACGCAGTATTTT. This codes for CASSATSTVSTDTQYF.

CDR3 DNA: TGTGCCAGCAGTTTCGACAACTTGAACACTGAAGCTTTCTTT. It codes for CASSFDNLNTEAFF. The chain combines TRBV27 with TRBJ1-1; the D is unclear. The CDR3 is 14 amino acids. CDR1 and CDR2 (germline): MNHEY, SMNVEV (reference sequence). V lost 3 bases, J lost 0 bases, and 8 bases lay in between.

The chain links TRBV7-8 to TRBJ1-5; D is unresolved. The CDR3 totals 15 residues. V lost 2 bases and J 2 bases, leaving 10 bases between the germline ends. Looked up from germline, CDR1 is SGHVS and CDR2 is FQNEAQ. The CDR3 here is CASSLSLDGNQPQHF. For the CDR3, the DNA is TGTGCCAGCAGCTTATCCCTTGACGGCAATCAGCCCCAGCATTTT.

V is TRBV3-1 and J is TRBJ2-5; 7 bases match TRBD2. Trimming took 2 bases from V and 4 from J; bases not matched to a gene: 4. Germline lookup yields CDR1 LGHDT and CDR2 YNNKEL (reference sequence). The CDR3 has 14 residues. The DNA of the CDR3 is TGTGCCAGCAGCCAAAGGGTAGCGGGAGAGACCCAGTACTTC. Protein: CASSQRVAGETQYF.

The chain combines TRBV2 with TRBJ2-4; unclear D gene. Trimming left V 6 bases short and J 0 bases short, with 9 bases between. Germline CDR1 SNHLY, CDR2 FYNNEI. The CDR3 totals 14 residues. DNA for the CDR3: TGTGCCAGCAGGGGGTTTCGAGCCAAAAACATTCAGTACTTC. This translates into CASRGFRAKNIQYF.

The chain carries TRBV10-3 and TRBJ1-2; D not resolved. This CDR3 contains 13 residues. V was trimmed by 0 bases and J by 8 bases, leaving 10 bases between them. Looked up from germline, CDR1 is ENHRY and CDR2 is SYGVKD. In DNA form, the CDR3 reads TGTGCCATCAGTGAGTCGAGGACTCTAGGCTACACCTTC. Translation: CAISESRTLGYTF.

The chain couples TRBV20-1 to TRBJ2-5; 7 positions match TRBD2. There are 15 residues in the CDR3. V gave up 6 bases and J gave up 1 base; unmatched junction bases: 11. CDR1 is DFQATT, CDR2 SNEGSKA, per germline (reference sequence). CDR3 amino acids: CSAREGNVGQETQYF. For the CDR3, the DNA is TGCAGTGCCAGGGAGGGGAACGTTGGCCAAGAGACCCAGTACTTC.

This clonotype showed up many times. This chain connects TRBV7-2 to TRBJ2-7, with D tentatively TRBD2 (6 bases). Trimming removed 5 bases from V and 4 bases from J, with 21 bases in between. The CDR3 is 16 residues long. Germline V gene sequence: CDR1 SGHTA, CDR2 FQGNSA. CDR3: CASSASTSTRGYEQYF. The CDR3 DNA reads as TGTGCCAGCAGCGCGAGTACTAGCACGAGAGGGTACGAGCAGTACTTC.

In regard to this clonotype: A read error may account for a junction end that differs from germline. The genes are TRBV27 and TRBJ2-4, with a weak D call TRBD1 (6 bases). The J call could be wrong; TRBJ2-7 is a better fit for the DNA end. The CDR3 consists of 12 residues. Germline lookup yields CDR1 MNHEY and CDR2 SMNVEV (reference sequence). The CDR3: CAGSFTGREQYF. In nucleotides, the CDR3 is TGTGCCGGCAGTTTCACAGGGCGCGAGCAGTACTTC.

This clonotype was counted between two and nine times. In nucleotides, the CDR3 is TGTGCCAGCAGTGAATGGGGGAGTGGGAACACTGAAGCTTTCTTT. Amino acids: CASSEWGSGNTEAFF. This rearrangement joins TRBV25-1 to TRBJ1-1; maybe TRBD1 (5 bases). Trimming removed 1 base from V and 1 base from J, with 10 bases in between. Germline CDR1 is MGHDK and CDR2 is SYGVNS. There are 15 residues in the CDR3.

This clonotype was seen only a few times. The chain is built from TRBV20-1 and TRBJ2-1; 13 bases fit TRBD2. CDR1 DFQATT and CDR2 SNEGSKA come from the germline V gene (reference sequence). Trimming at V came to 5 bases and at J to 9 bases, leaving 10 bases not matched to a gene. The CDR3 runs 15 residues. The DNA of the CDR3 is TGCAGTGCTCGATCGACTAGCGGGAGGACGGCTGAGCAGTTCTTC. Protein: CSARSTSGRTAEQFF.

This rearrangement joins TRBV21-1 to TRBJ1-2. TRBV21-1 is a pseudogene locus. The CDR3 has 11 residues. DNA of the CDR3: TGTGCCAGCAGCAAGTATGTTGGCTACACCTTC. Its translation: CASSKYVGYTF.